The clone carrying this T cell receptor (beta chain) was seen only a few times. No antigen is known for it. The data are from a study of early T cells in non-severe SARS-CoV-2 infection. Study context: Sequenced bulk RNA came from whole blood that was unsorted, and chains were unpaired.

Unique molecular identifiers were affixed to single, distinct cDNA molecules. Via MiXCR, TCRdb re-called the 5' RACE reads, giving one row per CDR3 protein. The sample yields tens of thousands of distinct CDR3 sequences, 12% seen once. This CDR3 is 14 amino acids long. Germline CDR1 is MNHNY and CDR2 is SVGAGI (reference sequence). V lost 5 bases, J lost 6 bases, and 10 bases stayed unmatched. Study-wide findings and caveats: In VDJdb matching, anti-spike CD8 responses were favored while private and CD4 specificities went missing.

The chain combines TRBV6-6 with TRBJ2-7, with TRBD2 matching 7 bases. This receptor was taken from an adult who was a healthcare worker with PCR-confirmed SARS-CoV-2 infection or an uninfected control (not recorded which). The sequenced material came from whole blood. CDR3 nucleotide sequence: TGTGCCAGCAGTAAAGGGAGGGCCCTTCTCGAGCAGTACTTC. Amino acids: CASSKGRALLEQYF.